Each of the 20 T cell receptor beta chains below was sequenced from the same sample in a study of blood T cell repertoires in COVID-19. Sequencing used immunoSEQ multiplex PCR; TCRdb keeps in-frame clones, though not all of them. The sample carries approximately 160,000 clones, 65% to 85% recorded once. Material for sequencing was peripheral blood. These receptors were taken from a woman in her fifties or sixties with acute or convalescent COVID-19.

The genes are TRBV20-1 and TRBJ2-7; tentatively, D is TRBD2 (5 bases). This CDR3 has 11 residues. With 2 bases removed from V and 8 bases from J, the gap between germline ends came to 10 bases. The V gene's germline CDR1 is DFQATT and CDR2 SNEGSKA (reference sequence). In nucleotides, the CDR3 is TGCAGTGCTAGAATACTAGATCAGCAGTACTTC. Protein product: CSARILDQQYF.

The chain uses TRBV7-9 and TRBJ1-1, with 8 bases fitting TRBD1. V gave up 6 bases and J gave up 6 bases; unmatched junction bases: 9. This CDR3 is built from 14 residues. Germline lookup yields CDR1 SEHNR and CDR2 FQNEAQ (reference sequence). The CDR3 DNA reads TGTGCCAGCAGTCAACAGGGGGATGTCGCTGAAGCTTTCTTT. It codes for CASSQQGDVAEAFF.

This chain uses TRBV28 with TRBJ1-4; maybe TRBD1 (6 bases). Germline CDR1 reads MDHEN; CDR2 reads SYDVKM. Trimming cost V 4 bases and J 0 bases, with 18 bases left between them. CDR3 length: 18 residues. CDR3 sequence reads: CASSSSRQAFATNEKLFF. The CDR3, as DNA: TGTGCCAGCAGTTCCTCCCGACAGGCTTTCGCAACTAATGAAAAACTGTTTTTT.

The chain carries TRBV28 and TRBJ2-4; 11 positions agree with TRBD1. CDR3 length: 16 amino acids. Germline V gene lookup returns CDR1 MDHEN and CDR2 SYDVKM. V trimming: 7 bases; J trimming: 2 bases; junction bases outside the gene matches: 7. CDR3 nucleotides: TGTGCCAGCACCGGACAGGGGGCAACATCCAAAAACATTCAGTACTTC. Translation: CASTGQGATSKNIQYF.

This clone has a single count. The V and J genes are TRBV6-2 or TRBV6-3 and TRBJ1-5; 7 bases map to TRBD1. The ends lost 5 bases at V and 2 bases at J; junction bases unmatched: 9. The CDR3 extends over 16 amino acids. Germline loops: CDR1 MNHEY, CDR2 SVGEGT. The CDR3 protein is CASSQPRQGGNQPQHF. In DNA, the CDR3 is TGTGCCAGCAGTCAACCCCGACAGGGTGGCAATCAGCCCCAGCATTTT.

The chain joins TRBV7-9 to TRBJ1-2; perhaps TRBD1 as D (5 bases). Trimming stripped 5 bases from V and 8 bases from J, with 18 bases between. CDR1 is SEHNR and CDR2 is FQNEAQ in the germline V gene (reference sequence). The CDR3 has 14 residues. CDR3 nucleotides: TGTGCCAGCAGCGCCTTCCAGGGAGGTTACGGCTACACCTTC. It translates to CASSAFQGGYGYTF.

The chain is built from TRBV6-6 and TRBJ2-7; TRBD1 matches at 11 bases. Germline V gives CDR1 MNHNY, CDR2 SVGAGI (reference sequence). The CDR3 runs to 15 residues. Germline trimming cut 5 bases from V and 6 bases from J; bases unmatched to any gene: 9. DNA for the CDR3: TGTGCCAGCAGTCCTTGGACAGGGGGCCATCTCGAGCAGTACTTC. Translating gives CASSPWTGGHLEQYF.

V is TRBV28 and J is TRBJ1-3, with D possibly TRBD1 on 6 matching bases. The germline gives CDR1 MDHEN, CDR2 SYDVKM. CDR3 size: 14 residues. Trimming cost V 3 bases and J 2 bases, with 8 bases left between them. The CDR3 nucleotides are TGTGCCAGCAGTTTGAACAGGGCTGGAAACACCATATATTTT. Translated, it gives CASSLNRAGNTIYF.

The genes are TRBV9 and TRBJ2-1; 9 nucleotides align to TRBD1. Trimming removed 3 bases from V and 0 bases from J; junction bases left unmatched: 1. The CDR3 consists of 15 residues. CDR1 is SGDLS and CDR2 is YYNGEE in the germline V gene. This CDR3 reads CASSEQGASYNEQFF. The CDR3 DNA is TGTGCCAGCAGCGAACAGGGGGCCTCCTACAATGAGCAGTTCTTC.

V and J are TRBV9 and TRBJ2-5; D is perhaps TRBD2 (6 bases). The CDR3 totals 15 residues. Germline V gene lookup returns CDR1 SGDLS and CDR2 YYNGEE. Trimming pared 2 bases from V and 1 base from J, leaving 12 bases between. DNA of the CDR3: TGTGCCAGCAGCGTCGGGAGCCAAGCCCAAGAGACCCAGTACTTC. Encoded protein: CASSVGSQAQETQYF.

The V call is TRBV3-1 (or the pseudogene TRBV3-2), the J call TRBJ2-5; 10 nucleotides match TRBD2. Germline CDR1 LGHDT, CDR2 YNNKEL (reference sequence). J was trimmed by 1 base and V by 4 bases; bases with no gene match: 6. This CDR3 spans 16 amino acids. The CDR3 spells CASSLFSGGTQETQYF. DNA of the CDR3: TGTGCCAGCAGCCTCTTTAGCGGGGGGACCCAAGAGACCCAGTACTTC.

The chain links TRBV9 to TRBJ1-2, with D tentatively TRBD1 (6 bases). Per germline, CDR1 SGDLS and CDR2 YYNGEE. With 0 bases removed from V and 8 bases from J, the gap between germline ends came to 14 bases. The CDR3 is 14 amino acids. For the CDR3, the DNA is TGTGCCAGCAGCGTAGGGAATTGGGGGCCCGGCTACACCTTC. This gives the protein CASSVGNWGPGYTF. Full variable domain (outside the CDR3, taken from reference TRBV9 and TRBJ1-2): DSGVTQTPKHLITATGQRVTLRCSPRSGDLSVYWYQQSLDQGLQFLIQYYNGEERAKGNILERFSAQQFPDLHSELNLSSLELGDSALYFCASSVGNWGPGYTFGSGTRLTVV.

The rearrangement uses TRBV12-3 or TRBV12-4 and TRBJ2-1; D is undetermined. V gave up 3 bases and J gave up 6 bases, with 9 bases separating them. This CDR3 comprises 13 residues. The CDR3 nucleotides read TGTGCCAGCAGTTTCCAACAGACCAATGAGCAGTTCTTC. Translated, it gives CASSFQQTNEQFF.

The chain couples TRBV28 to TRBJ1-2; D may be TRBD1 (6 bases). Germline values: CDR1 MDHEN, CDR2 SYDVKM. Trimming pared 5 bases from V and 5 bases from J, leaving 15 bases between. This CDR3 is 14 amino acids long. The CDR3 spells CASSVGQRLYGYTF. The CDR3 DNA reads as TGTGCCAGCAGTGTAGGACAGCGACTTTATGGCTACACCTTC.

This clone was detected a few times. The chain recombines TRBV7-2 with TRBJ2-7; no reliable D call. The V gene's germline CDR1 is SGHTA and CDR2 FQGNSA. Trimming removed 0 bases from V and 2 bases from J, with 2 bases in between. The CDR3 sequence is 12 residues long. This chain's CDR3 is CASSLATYEQYF. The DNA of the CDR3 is TGTGCCAGCAGCTTAGCCACCTACGAGCAGTACTTC.

The CDR3 loop is CASSAKTSGGASGDTQYF. The DNA of the CDR3 is TGTGCCAGCAGCGCGAAAACTAGCGGGGGGGCCTCTGGAGATACGCAGTATTTT. The V gene is TRBV9, the J gene TRBJ2-3; 13 nucleotides align to TRBD2. Germline-derived CDR1 and CDR2 are SGDLS and YYNGEE. The CDR3 extends over 18 amino acids. The ends lost 3 bases at V and 5 bases at J; junction bases unmatched: 12.

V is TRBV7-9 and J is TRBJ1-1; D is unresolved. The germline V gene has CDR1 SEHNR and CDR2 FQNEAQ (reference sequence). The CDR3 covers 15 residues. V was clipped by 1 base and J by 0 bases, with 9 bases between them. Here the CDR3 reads CASSLVAAMNTEAFF. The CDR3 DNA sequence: TGTGCCAGCAGCTTAGTAGCAGCAATGAACACTGAAGCTTTCTTT. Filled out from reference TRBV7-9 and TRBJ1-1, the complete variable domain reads DTGVSQNPRHKITKRGQNVTFRCDPISEHNRLYWYRQTLGQGPEFLTYFQNEAQLEKSRLLSDRFSAERPKGSFSTLEIQRTEQGDSAMYLCASSLVAAMNTEAFFGQGTRLTVV.

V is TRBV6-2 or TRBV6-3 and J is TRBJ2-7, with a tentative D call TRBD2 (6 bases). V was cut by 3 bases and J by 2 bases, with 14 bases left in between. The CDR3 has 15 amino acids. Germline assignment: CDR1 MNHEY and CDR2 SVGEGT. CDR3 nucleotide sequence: TGTGCCAGCAGTTATTCGGGACTGTCGGCCTACGAGCAGTACTTC. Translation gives CASSYSGLSAYEQYF.

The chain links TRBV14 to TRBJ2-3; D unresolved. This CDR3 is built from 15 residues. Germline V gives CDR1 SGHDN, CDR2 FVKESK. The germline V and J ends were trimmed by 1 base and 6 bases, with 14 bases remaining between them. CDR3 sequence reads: CASSQVITIRDTQYF. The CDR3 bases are TGTGCCAGCAGCCAAGTGATAACGATTCGGGATACGCAGTATTTT.

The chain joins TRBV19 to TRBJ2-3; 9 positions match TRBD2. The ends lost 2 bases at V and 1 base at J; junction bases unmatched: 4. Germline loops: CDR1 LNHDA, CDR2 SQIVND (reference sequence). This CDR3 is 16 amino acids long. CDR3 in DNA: TGTGCCAGTAGTATACTTTTAGCGGGGGGCACAGATACGCAGTATTTT. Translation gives CASSILLAGGTDTQYF.